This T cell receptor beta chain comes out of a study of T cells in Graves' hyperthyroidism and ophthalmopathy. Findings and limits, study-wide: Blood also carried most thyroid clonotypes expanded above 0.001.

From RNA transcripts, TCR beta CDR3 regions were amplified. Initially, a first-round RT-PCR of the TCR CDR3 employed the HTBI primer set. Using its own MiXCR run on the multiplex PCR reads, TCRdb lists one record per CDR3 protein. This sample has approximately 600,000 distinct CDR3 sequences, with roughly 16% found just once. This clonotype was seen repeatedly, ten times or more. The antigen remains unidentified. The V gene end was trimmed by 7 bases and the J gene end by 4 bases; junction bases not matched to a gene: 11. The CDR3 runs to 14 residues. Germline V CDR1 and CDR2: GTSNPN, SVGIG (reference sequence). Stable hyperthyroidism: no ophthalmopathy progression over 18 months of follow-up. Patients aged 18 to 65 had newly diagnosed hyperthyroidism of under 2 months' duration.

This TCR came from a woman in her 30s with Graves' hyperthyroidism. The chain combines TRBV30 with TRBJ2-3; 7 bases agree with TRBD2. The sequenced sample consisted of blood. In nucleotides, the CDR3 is TGTGCCTCTTCTAGCGGTCAAACGGCAGATACGCAGTATTTT. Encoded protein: CASSSGQTADTQYF.